The rows below give T cell receptor beta chains drawn from one sample of a study of shared clonotypes between healthy human individuals. Clones were read by immunoSEQ multiplex PCR, and TCRdb kept only the in-frame ones, dropping some. This sample has roughly 520,000 clones; approximately 95% occur once, and the top ten carry about 0.06%. The material sequenced was naive CD4+ T cells sorted from blood. The receptors stem from a woman under 40 in good health. The CDR3 runs from the conserved cysteine through the conserved F or W. The D gene is left open where the match is weak. Clone size is not always given. Where it is, it says once, few, many or a class for expanded clones.

cdr3_nt cdr3_aa j_call d_call v_call clone_size
TGCAGCGTTGAGCCTAGCGGTCCCTACAATGAGCAGTTCTTC CSVEPSGPYNEQFF TRBJ2-1 TRBD2 TRBV29-1 NA
TGTGCCAGCAGCGTAGCTGGGGCGGCTAGCCAAGAGACCCAGTACTTC CASSVAGAASQETQYF TRBJ2-5 NA TRBV9 NA
TGTGCCAGCAGCATGAAGAGGTACGAGCAGTACTTC CASSMKRYEQYF TRBJ2-7 NA TRBV11-3 NA
TGTGCCAGCAGCAAGTATACAGGGTACACTGAAGCTTTCTTT CASSKYTGYTEAFF TRBJ1-1 NA TRBV5-6 NA
TGTGCCAGCAGTATCGGACTAGCTCCGTACTTC CASSIGLAPYF TRBJ2-7 TRBD2 TRBV28 NA
TGTGCCAGCAATAGCGTCCTGCCTGTAATAGACGCGAAGGTGAACTGCGAGCAGTACTTC CASNSVLPVIDAKVNCEQYF TRBJ2-7 NA TRBV14 NA
TGTGCCAGTAGGGACGGCTACGAGCAGTACTTC CASRDGYEQYF TRBJ2-7 NA TRBV19 NA
TGTGCCAGCAGCTCCGGGGGGCAGGCAACTAATGAAAAACTGTTTTTT CASSSGGQATNEKLFF TRBJ1-4 NA TRBV7-9 NA
TGTGCCAGCAGCTTAGCGGGAGGGGGCAATCAGCCCCAGCATTTT CASSLAGGGNQPQHF TRBJ1-5 NA TRBV7-2 NA
TGTGCCAGCAGCCCAGGGGGGGCTCCCTACGAGCAGTACTTC CASSPGGAPYEQYF TRBJ2-7 NA TRBV27 NA
TGTGCCAGCAGAATGACTAGCGGTAACTACGAGCAGTACTTC CASRMTSGNYEQYF TRBJ2-7 TRBD2 TRBV28 NA
TGTGCCAGCAGCCCGCGTTGGACATCCCCATTCTACGAGCAGTACTTC CASSPRWTSPFYEQYF TRBJ2-7 NA TRBV5-6 NA
TGTGCCAGCAGTGAAGGGGGCGCGGCCAAAAACATTCAGTACTTC CASSEGGAAKNIQYF TRBJ2-4 NA TRBV25-1 NA
TGCGCCAGCATTCGGCGGGAGATCTCCCACGAGCAGTACTTC CASIRREISHEQYF TRBJ2-7 TRBD2 TRBV5-1 NA
TGTGCCATCCGGGGGGCATGGAACACTGAAGCTTTCTTT CAIRGAWNTEAFF TRBJ1-1 NA TRBV19 once
TGTGCCTGGAGTAGGGCTCTTTCTGGGGCCAACGTCCTGACTTTC CAWSRALSGANVLTF TRBJ2-6 NA TRBV30 NA
TGCAGCGTTTCCCCCTCCAGGGGGCGCGGCTACACCTTC CSVSPSRGRGYTF TRBJ1-2 TRBD1 TRBV29-1 NA
TGTGCCTCGTATCGGACTGGAAACACCATATATTTT CASYRTGNTIYF TRBJ1-3 NA TRBV13 NA
TGTGCCAGCAGTCCGGACAGAGCCTATAATTCACCCCTCCACTTT CASSPDRAYNSPLHF TRBJ1-6 NA TRBV6-5 once
TGTGCCAGTAGCCGACAATTTAATACCGGGGAGCTGTTTTTT CASSRQFNTGELFF TRBJ2-2 NA TRBV19 once
TGTGCCAGCAGCTTAGCGGCAGGGCGGCTGTTTTTT CASSLAAGRLFF TRBJ2-2 NA TRBV7-9 NA
TGTGCCAGCAGCTTGGGACAGGACAGCTCCTACGAGCAGTACTTC CASSLGQDSSYEQYF TRBJ2-7 NA TRBV5-4 NA
TGTGCCAGCAGTTACCCGACAGGGGATCAGCCCCAGCATTTT CASSYPTGDQPQHF TRBJ1-5 TRBD1 TRBV6-6 few
TGTGCCAGCAGTCACCCGAATGAACTAAGCGGGAGGGATGAGCAGTTCTTC CASSHPNELSGRDEQFF TRBJ2-1 TRBD2 TRBV4-2 NA
TGTGCGTCCCGGTTATCTAGCACAGATACGCAGTATTTT CASRLSSTDTQYF TRBJ2-3 NA TRBV7-3 NA
TGTGCCAGCACCTTGGACGGGGGGGGAGAGACCCAGTACTTC CASTLDGGGETQYF TRBJ2-5 TRBD2 TRBV28 NA
TGTGCCAGCAGTCCAAGTAGGGAGACCCAGTACTTC CASSPSRETQYF TRBJ2-5 NA TRBV27 NA
TGTGCCAGCAGCCCAGACAGGGTCGTCGGGGAGCTGTTTTTT CASSPDRVVGELFF TRBJ2-2 TRBD1 TRBV7-3 NA
TGTGCCAGCAGTTTAGAGGTCACAGATACGCAGTATTTT CASSLEVTDTQYF TRBJ2-3 NA TRBV28 NA
TGTGCCAGCTCCGATGGCGCGGGAGCCACTTTCTACGAGCAGTACTTC CASSDGAGATFYEQYF TRBJ2-7 TRBD2 TRBV27 NA
TGTGCCAGCAGCTTGTTCACCGCCAGGCATGGCTACACCTTC CASSLFTARHGYTF TRBJ1-2 NA TRBV5-6 once
TGTGCCAGCAGCGTAGTTCATATGGGGACAGGGGGGTATGGCTACACCTTC CASSVVHMGTGGYGYTF TRBJ1-2 TRBD1 TRBV9 NA
TGTGCCAGCAGCCAAGTGGTTGCAAGCGGGAATACCGGGGAGCTGTTTTTT CASSQVVASGNTGELFF TRBJ2-2 TRBD2 TRBV4-2 NA
TGCGCCCCCTTAAGGACCAACTATGGCTACACCTTC CAPLRTNYGYTF TRBJ1-2 NA TRBV5-1 NA
TGTGCCAGCAGTACTGACGGGAGCTCCTACAATGAGCAGTTCTTC CASSTDGSSYNEQFF TRBJ2-1 NA TRBV11-3 NA
TGTGCCAGCAGCTTAGTTTCGGGAGGGCCCTTCAATGAGCAGTTCTTC CASSLVSGGPFNEQFF TRBJ2-1 TRBD2 TRBV7-2 NA
TGCGCCAGCAGCCCTTTAGCGGGAGGTGGCGGCGAGCAGTACTTC CASSPLAGGGGEQYF TRBJ2-7 TRBD2 TRBV4-1 NA
TGTGCCAGCAGCCTCGACCGGCGGAACAATCAGCCCCAGCATTTT CASSLDRRNNQPQHF TRBJ1-5 NA TRBV7-8 NA
TGTGCCAGCAGTGAAGGGGTCAACGAGCAGTACTTC CASSEGVNEQYF TRBJ2-7 NA TRBV2 NA
TGTGCCAGCTCACCATTATCTGGAGGTTCCTCTTACAATGAGCAGTTCTTC CASSPLSGGSSYNEQFF TRBJ2-1 NA TRBV18 NA
TGTGCCAGCAGCTTAGTTGCAGGAGCCTCCTACGAGCAGTACTTC CASSLVAGASYEQYF TRBJ2-7 NA TRBV7-2 NA
TGTGCCAGCAGTTACTCTCCGCTAGCGGACTACGAGCAGTACTTC CASSYSPLADYEQYF TRBJ2-7 TRBD2 TRBV6-5 NA
TGTGCCAGCCGAGACAGGGGGAAGGGCTATGGCTACACCTTC CASRDRGKGYGYTF TRBJ1-2 TRBD1 TRBV6-6 NA
TGTGCCAGCAGCGTAGTACAGGGGCGAAGAAGAGAGACCCAGTACTTC CASSVVQGRRRETQYF TRBJ2-5 TRBD1 TRBV9 NA